Below are 17 T cell receptor beta chains sequenced from a single sample in a study of response to subunit inactivated influenza vaccine. Using its own MiXCR run on the RT-PCR reads, TCRdb lists one record per CDR3 protein. The table records about 190,000 distinct CDR3 sequences, around an eighth of them present only once. This material consisted of CD8+ T cells sorted from PBMCs, taken more than 4 days after vaccination. Receptor source: a man in his forties or fifties who received an inactivated influenza vaccine.

The chain recombines TRBV4-2 with TRBJ2-1; perhaps TRBD2 as D (6 bases). Trimming stripped 0 bases from V and 10 bases from J, with 19 bases between. Germline lookup yields CDR1 LGHNA and CDR2 YNFKEQ. The CDR3 contains 16 residues. The CDR3 loop reads CASSQEGRGTRREQFF. DNA of the CDR3: TGTGCCAGCAGCCAAGAAGGACGGGGGACCAGGAGGGAGCAGTTCTTC.

The chain employs TRBV4-1 and TRBJ1-5, with D possibly TRBD1 on 5 matching bases. The CDR3 has 15 residues. Germline V gene lookup returns CDR1 MGHRA and CDR2 YSYEKL. Trimming left V 0 bases short and J 6 bases short, with 12 bases between. CDR3 sequence: CASSQDRGDSQPQHF. The DNA for the CDR3 is TGCGCCAGCAGCCAAGATCGGGGTGACAGTCAGCCCCAGCATTTT.

The table lists this clonotype with a few counts. The chain links TRBV11-2 to TRBJ2-7; tentatively, D is TRBD1 (6 bases). The CDR3 is 15 amino acids. Trimming stripped 0 bases from V and 2 bases from J, with 11 bases between. Germline assignment: CDR1 SGHAT and CDR2 FQNNGV. CDR3 protein: CASSLDSQGPYEQYF. CDR3 sequence (DNA): TGTGCCAGCAGCTTAGATTCACAGGGACCCTACGAGCAGTACTTC.

J is TRBJ2-1 and V is TRBV5-6, with TRBD1 matching over 11 bases. The CDR3 length is 17 residues. CDR1 and CDR2 (germline): SGHDT, YYEEEE. Unmatched junction bases numbered 3, after V lost 0 bases and J lost 1 base. The CDR3 sequence: CASSLAGTGGSYNEQFF. Here the CDR3 DNA reads TGTGCCAGCAGCTTGGCCGGGACAGGGGGTTCCTACAATGAGCAGTTCTTC.

The chain couples TRBV27 to TRBJ1-4; D is unresolved. V was trimmed by 4 bases and J by 0 bases, leaving 6 bases between them. Per germline, CDR1 MNHEY and CDR2 SMNVEV (reference sequence). The CDR3 spans 14 residues. The CDR3 region is CASSSVATNEKLFF. DNA of the CDR3: TGTGCCAGCAGTTCAGTTGCAACTAATGAAAAACTGTTTTTT.

This clonotype was observed a handful of times. The V and J genes are TRBV29-1 and TRBJ2-5; the match to TRBD2 covers 8 bases. V was pared by 1 base and J by 0 bases, with 4 bases of the junction left unmatched. Germline V gives CDR1 SQVTM, CDR2 ANQGSEA. The CDR3 is made up of 15 amino acids. The CDR3 here is CSVEGLAQHQETQYF. Here the CDR3 DNA reads TGCAGCGTTGAAGGACTAGCGCAACACCAAGAGACCCAGTACTTC.

In this sample, this clonotype turned up a few times. This rearrangement joins TRBV4-1 to TRBJ2-2; D is unclear. Between the trimmed V and J ends, which lost 3 bases and 2 bases, there was a span of 13 bases. Germline CDR1 is MGHRA and CDR2 is YSYEKL. The CDR3 contains 16 residues. CDR3 coding DNA: TGCGCCAGCAGCCAGGAAACCATAACCAACACCGGGGAGCTGTTTTTT. Encoded protein: CASSQETITNTGELFF.

The chain uses TRBV4-1 and TRBJ2-7; tentative D call: TRBD2 (5 bases). Germline V lookup: CDR1 MGHRA, CDR2 YSYEKL. V was pared by 4 bases and J by 6 bases, with 13 bases between. This CDR3 contains 13 residues. In DNA form, the CDR3 reads TGCGCCAGCAGCCGAGAGGGAGTCGGCGAGCAGTACTTC. This gives the protein CASSREGVGEQYF.

This clonotype was seen a handful of times. The chain has TRBV7-9 and TRBJ1-2; possibly TRBD1 for D (5 bases). The CDR3 is made up of 13 amino acids. The germline gives CDR1 SEHNR, CDR2 FQNEAQ (reference sequence). Trimming stripped 5 bases from V and 6 bases from J, with 13 bases between. The CDR3 loop is CASSPGRLDGYTF. Written as DNA, the CDR3 is TGTGCCAGCAGCCCGGGACGGCTGGATGGCTACACCTTC.

The chain carries TRBV7-8 and TRBJ2-7; D possibly corresponds to TRBD1 (6 bases). V was pared by 4 bases and J by 6 bases, with 16 bases between. Germline CDR1 SGHVS, CDR2 FQNEAQ. The CDR3 contains 14 residues. CDR3 residues: CASSYGEQGCEQYF. In nucleotides, the CDR3 is TGTGCCAGCAGCTACGGAGAACAGGGCTGCGAGCAGTACTTC.

The CDR3 loop reads CASSEQQAGRSYEQYF. CDR3 bases: TGTGCCAGCAGTGAACAGCAAGCGGGGCGATCATACGAGCAGTACTTC. The chain links TRBV6-1 to TRBJ2-7; 7 bases agree with TRBD2. The CDR3 loop spans 16 amino acids. After removal of 2 bases from V and 4 bases from J, the junction contained 11 bases not matched to a gene. Germline V gene data show CDR1 as MNHNS and CDR2 as SASEGT.

This clonotype showed up just a few times. The CDR3 region has the DNA TGTGCCAGCAGCCCCAGCCCTGGACAGGGCTACGAGCAGTACTTC. Translating it yields CASSPSPGQGYEQYF. V usage is TRBV7-6 and J usage is TRBJ2-7, with 8 positions matching TRBD1. The CDR3 runs 15 residues. Germline assignment: CDR1 SGHVS and CDR2 FNYEAQ. The junction had 9 bases not matched to a gene; V was cut back by 5 bases and J by 3 bases.

This chain connects TRBV6-4 to TRBJ2-1, with a possible D match to TRBD2 (7 bases). The CDR3 consists of 16 residues. In germline, CDR1 is MRHNA, CDR2 SNTAGT. V gave up 0 bases and J gave up 9 bases, with 18 bases separating them. This CDR3 reads CASSDSSRGGGGEQFF. DNA of the CDR3: TGTGCCAGCAGTGACTCGAGTCGCGGAGGGGGGGGTGAGCAGTTCTTC.

The chain uses TRBV28 and TRBJ2-7; no reliable D call. This CDR3 is 12 amino acids long. CDR1 is MDHEN, CDR2 SYDVKM, per germline. V was clipped by 4 bases and J by 6 bases, with 10 bases between them. CDR3 loop: CASSSGMSEQYF. In DNA, the CDR3 is TGTGCCAGCAGTTCGGGTATGAGCGAGCAGTACTTC.

This clonotype was observed a few times. V usage is TRBV5-1 and J usage is TRBJ2-1; 11 bases map to TRBD2. Trimming cost V 4 bases and J 9 bases; bases outside gene matches: 3. The V gene's germline CDR1 is SGHRS and CDR2 YFSETQ. CDR3 length: 13 amino acids. CDR3 bases: TGCGCCAGCAGCGTAGCGGGAGGGCCTGAGCAGTTCTTC. It translates to CASSVAGGPEQFF.

The chain links TRBV20-1 to TRBJ2-5; 12 bases are shared with TRBD2. Germline values: CDR1 DFQATT, CDR2 SNEGSKA (reference sequence). The CDR3 loop spans 16 amino acids. V was clipped by 5 bases and J by 5 bases; unmatched bases: 12. This CDR3 reads CSADGASGGAGETQYF. The CDR3 nucleotides read TGCAGTGCTGACGGGGCTAGCGGGGGGGCCGGCGAGACCCAGTACTTC.

This clonotype was counted only a few times. The CDR3, as DNA: TGTGCCAGCCATAAGGGACAGATTTACAATGAGCAGTTCTTC. Its protein is CASHKGQIYNEQFF. This chain links TRBV12-3 or TRBV12-4 with TRBJ2-1, with 7 bases aligning to TRBD1. Trimming cost V 8 bases and J 4 bases; bases outside gene matches: 8. The CDR3 runs to 14 residues.